This T cell receptor beta chain was identified during a study of cytomegalovirus exposure and HLA in healthy donors. The PCR was carried out with 60 Vbeta primers and 13 Jbeta primers. Sequenced by immunoSEQ multiplex PCR; TCRdb stores in-frame clones only, minus some. The sample carries 55,000 to 70,000 clones, 75% to 85% recorded once. The germline V and J ends were trimmed by 7 bases and 2 bases, with 14 bases remaining between them. Germline V gene sequence: CDR1 MNHNS, CDR2 SASEGT. This CDR3 region has 14 residues. Input material: PBMCs. V is TRBV6-1 and J is TRBJ1-2; D might be TRBD1 (5 bases). This receptor was identified in a man in his late teens or twenties in good health and CMV-seropositive. The CDR3 DNA is TGTGCCAGCACTTTGGACGGGGGGAACTATGGCTACACCTTC. Translated: CASTLDGGNYGYTF.